This T cell receptor beta chain emerged from a study of blood T cell repertoires in COVID-19. Study-level background: There were acute and convalescent COVID-19 samples, and they came from the United States, Italy and Spain. Sources were T cells, B-cell-depleted T cells, or PBMCs; the material itself was cDNA or gDNA.

This clone came up once. This CDR3 comprises 19 residues. V shed 4 bases, J shed 0 bases, and the junction held 10 bases outside the gene matches. Germline V gene data show CDR1 as SGHTA and CDR2 as FQGNSA. In the authors' methods: Amplifying reference gene primers gave estimates of nucleated cell counts. TCRdb's copy holds only in-frame clones and misses some; the assay was immunoSEQ multiplex PCR. The V and J calls and clone size were taken over from that table, and D and trimming were inferred from the DNA. The sample consists of about 170,000 clones, around 87% of them appearing once. Sequenced sample: peripheral blood. This TCR was sampled from a man aged 18 to 30 with active or convalescent COVID-19. The chain is built from TRBV7-2 and TRBJ1-6; 9 positions agree with TRBD1. The DNA for the CDR3 is TGTGCCAGCAGCTACTTCGGCGGGACAGGGTTCTCCTATAATTCACCCCTCCACTTT. Translation: CASSYFGGTGFSYNSPLHF. Full variable domain (outside the CDR3, taken from reference TRBV7-2 and TRBJ1-6): GAGVSQSPSNKVTEKGKDVELRCDPISGHTALYWYRQSLGQGLEFLIYFQGNSAPDKSGLPSDRFSAERTGGSVSTLTIQRTQQEDSAVYLCASSYFGGTGFSYNSPLHFGNGTRLTVT.